This TCR beta chain is from a study of response to subunit inactivated influenza vaccine. In this sample, this clonotype turned up a few times. Germline V gene lookup returns CDR1 SNHLY and CDR2 FYNNEI. The CDR3 contains 13 residues. V was clipped by 8 bases and J by 1 base; unmatched bases: 4. One entry per CDR3 protein, called by TCRdb with MiXCR from the RT-PCR reads. Found here are 180,000 or so distinct CDR3 sequences, roughly 12% of them singletons; the top ten hold approximately 30%. Separately, the same data were catalogued under a study of T cells expressing NK-cell markers. This second report adds: What made the TCR beta cDNA was 5'RACE template switching with UMIs.

V is TRBV2 and J is TRBJ1-1, with TRBD1 identical over 7 bases. Sequences were derived from CD8+ T cells sorted from PBMCs, sampled roughly 13 days after vaccination. This clonotype was obtained from a man aged 45 to 65 who received an inactivated influenza vaccine. The CDR3 loop reads CASENRGNTEAFF. Written as DNA, the CDR3 is TGTGCCAGCGAGAACAGGGGGAACACTGAAGCTTTCTTT. The complete variable domain, with remaining parts taken from reference TRBV2 and TRBJ1-1, reads EPEVTQTPSHQVTQMGQEVILRCVPISNHLYFYWYRQILGQKVEFLVSFYNNEISEKSEIFDDQFSVERPDGSNFTLKIRSTKLEDSAMYFCASENRGNTEAFFGQGTRLTVV.